The 27 T cell receptor beta chains given below trace back to one sample, sequenced in a study of T cell responses to AZD1222 COVID-19 vaccine. Sequencing used immunoSEQ multiplex PCR; TCRdb keeps in-frame clones, though not all of them. Of around 200,000 clones in the sample, around 94% were seen once. This sample comprised peripheral blood, obtained 28 days after the second AZD1222 dose. The receptors here all came from an adult who received the AZD1222 COVID-19 vaccine.

V gene TRBV7-7 combines with J gene TRBJ1-3; weak D call: TRBD1 (5 bases). This CDR3 comprises 15 residues. CDR1 SSHAT and CDR2 FNYEAQ come from the germline V gene (reference sequence). V was pared by 4 bases and J by 4 bases, with 14 bases between. The CDR3 DNA follows: TGTGCCAGCAGCTCCTCCGCCGGGGCCGGAAACACCATATATTTT. Translating it yields CASSSSAGAGNTIYF.

This clone was seen only a few times. The CDR3 region is CSASSAGDYNEQFF. CDR3 DNA: TGCAGTGCTAGTAGCGCGGGAGATTACAATGAGCAGTTCTTC. The V and J genes are TRBV20-1 and TRBJ2-1, with 7 positions matching TRBD2. CDR1 and CDR2 (germline): DFQATT, SNEGSKA (reference sequence). This CDR3 comprises 14 residues. J lost 4 bases, V lost 3 bases, and 6 bases had no gene match.

The chain is built from TRBV9 and TRBJ1-1; 7 nucleotides match TRBD1. Germline trimming cut 4 bases from V and 4 bases from J; bases unmatched to any gene: 10. In germline, CDR1 is SGDLS, CDR2 YYNGEE. The CDR3 extends over 15 amino acids. The CDR3 DNA reads TGTGCCAGCAGCCGTAACAGGGGAGGGACCACTGAAGCTTTCTTT. Translated: CASSRNRGGTTEAFF.

The chain combines TRBV3-1 (or the pseudogene TRBV3-2) with TRBJ1-2, with 9 bases matching TRBD1. V lost 2 bases, J lost 4 bases, and 5 bases stayed unmatched. Germline V gives CDR1 LGHDT, CDR2 YNNKEL (reference sequence). CDR3 length: 15 residues. CDR3 nucleotide sequence: TGTGCCAGCAGCCAAACCGGGACAGGGCCCTATGGCTACACCTTC. It is translated as CASSQTGTGPYGYTF.

The chain links TRBV6-2 or TRBV6-3 to TRBJ1-4; D is perhaps TRBD1 (6 bases). There are 15 residues in the CDR3. The germline CDR1 and CDR2 sequences are MNHEY and SVGEGT. With 4 bases removed from V and 8 bases from J, the gap between germline ends came to 17 bases. The CDR3 protein is CASSFLPGADEKLFF. The CDR3 nucleotides are TGTGCCAGCAGTTTCTTACCGGGGGCGGACGAAAAACTGTTTTTT.

The table lists this clone with a count of one. The chain carries TRBV28 and TRBJ2-7; D gene ambiguous. Germline V gene data show CDR1 as MDHEN and CDR2 as SYDVKM. V lost 6 bases to trimming and J lost 4 bases, with 10 bases between them. This CDR3 has 12 residues. DNA for the CDR3: TGTGCCAGCAGCCCTAGTCGTTACGAGCAGTACTTC. It translates to CASSPSRYEQYF.

The chain carries TRBV24-1 and TRBJ2-1, with a weak D call TRBD2 (7 bases). V gave up 9 bases and J gave up 2 bases, with 13 bases separating them. CDR1 and CDR2 (germline): KGHDR, SFDVKD. This CDR3 is built from 14 residues. The CDR3 reads CATGSGGPYNEQFF. Here the CDR3 DNA reads TGTGCCACCGGGTCCGGGGGGCCCTACAATGAGCAGTTCTTC.

The V and J genes are TRBV7-6 and TRBJ1-1; no reliable D call. This CDR3 has 14 residues. Germline V gene sequence: CDR1 SGHVS, CDR2 FNYEAQ. The germline V and J ends were trimmed by 5 bases and 1 base, with 11 bases remaining between them. The CDR3 here is CASSLGSGNTEAFF. The CDR3 DNA reads TGTGCCAGCAGCCTAGGGTCGGGGAACACTGAAGCTTTCTTT.

This clone was counted a single time. The chain recombines TRBV10-1 with TRBJ1-3; 7 bases line up with TRBD1. The germline gives CDR1 WNHNN, CDR2 SYGVQD (reference sequence). V lost 4 bases, J lost 1 base, and 4 bases stayed unmatched. The CDR3 sequence is 15 residues long. CDR3 region: CASSADRDSGNTIYF. In DNA, the CDR3 is TGCGCCAGCAGTGCTGACAGGGATTCTGGAAACACCATATATTTT.

The chain is built from TRBV28 and TRBJ1-5, with D possibly matching TRBD1 (6 bases). Germline V gene data show CDR1 as MDHEN and CDR2 as SYDVKM. V was shortened by 3 bases and J by 4 bases, with 16 bases between the two germline ends. The CDR3 has 16 amino acids. In nucleotides, the CDR3 is TGTGCCAGCAGTTTCAATCCCAGGGGCATGAATCAGCCCCAGCATTTT. Translating gives CASSFNPRGMNQPQHF.

The chain is built from TRBV28 and TRBJ1-2; D not certain. CDR1 is MDHEN, CDR2 SYDVKM, per germline. The CDR3 contains 15 residues. V was trimmed by 4 bases and J by 7 bases, leaving 19 bases between them. The CDR3 protein is CASSSPDPRSFGYTF. The CDR3, as DNA: TGTGCCAGCAGTTCCCCGGATCCGCGATCGTTTGGCTACACCTTC.

The chain couples TRBV12-5 to TRBJ1-2; D not resolved. Germline loops: CDR1 LGHNT, CDR2 FRNRAP. V was cut by 0 bases and J by 4 bases, with 15 bases left in between. The CDR3 contains 16 residues. Here the CDR3 reads CASGLVVSWVGYGYTF. The DNA of the CDR3 is TGTGCTAGTGGTTTGGTTGTCTCTTGGGTGGGCTATGGCTACACCTTC.

V and J are TRBV30 and TRBJ2-2, with 11 bases that match TRBD1. The trim removed 3 bases at V and 6 bases at J, leaving 0 bases unmatched. Per germline, CDR1 GTSNPN and CDR2 SVGIG (reference sequence). The CDR3 runs 13 residues. CDR3 sequence (DNA): TGTGCCTGGAGGGGACAGGGGGCCGGGGAGCTGTTTTTT. Protein sequence: CAWRGQGAGELFF.

The J gene is TRBJ1-2, the V gene TRBV5-5, with a possible D match to TRBD1 (5 bases). The V end was cut by 0 bases, the J end by 7 bases, with 16 bases between. This CDR3 is 15 amino acids long. Per germline, CDR1 SGHKS and CDR2 YYEKEE (reference sequence). Here the CDR3 DNA reads TGTGCCAGCAGCTTGGCCGGGGCCAGGTGGGGTGGCTACACCTTC. Encoded protein: CASSLAGARWGGYTF.

The rearrangement joins TRBV18 to TRBJ1-1, with unresolved D. With 1 base removed from V and 5 bases from J, the gap between germline ends came to 8 bases. The length of the CDR3 is 13 residues. Germline V gene sequence: CDR1 KGHSH, CDR2 LQKENI. For the CDR3, the DNA is TGTGCCAGCTCACCACACGCGGAAACTGAAGCTTTCTTT. Translation: CASSPHAETEAFF.

The genes are TRBV5-6 and TRBJ1-5, with TRBD1 identical over 7 bases. The J segment lost 4 bases and the V segment lost 4 bases, leaving 5 bases of the junction unmatched. This CDR3 is built from 14 residues. The germline CDR1 and CDR2 sequences are SGHDT and YYEEEE. The CDR3 reads CASSLGTANQPQHF. The CDR3 bases are TGTGCCAGCAGCCTCGGGACAGCTAATCAGCCCCAGCATTTT.

The rearrangement uses TRBV4-3 and TRBJ2-1; TRBD2 aligns across 11 bases. J was trimmed by 3 bases and V by 4 bases; bases with no gene match: 2. Germline V gene data show CDR1 as LGHNA and CDR2 as YSLEER. The CDR3 consists of 15 residues. The CDR3 spells CASSLGLAGYNEQFF. The CDR3 DNA is TGCGCCAGCAGCCTTGGACTAGCGGGCTACAATGAGCAGTTCTTC.

V and J are TRBV5-1 and TRBJ1-1; D uncertain. Germline V lookup: CDR1 SGHRS, CDR2 YFSETQ. This CDR3 region has 15 residues. V lost 3 bases, J lost 4 bases, and 16 bases lay in between. CDR3 loop: CASSYRARSSTEAFF. The CDR3 DNA is TGCGCCAGCAGCTATAGGGCCCGAAGTAGCACTGAAGCTTTCTTT.

Written as DNA, the CDR3 is TGTGCCAGCAGCCCCCGGGGCGGACAGGGGCCGGATATAGGCCTGATTCAGCCCCAGCATTTT. Translated, it gives CASSPRGGQGPDIGLIQPQHF. V and J are TRBV21-1 and TRBJ1-5; the table's D gene call, TRBD1, was not cross checked with the DNA. TRBV21-1 is a known pseudogene. CDR3 size: 21 residues.

The chain recombines TRBV28 with TRBJ2-7, with 8 bases identical to TRBD1. This CDR3 contains 15 residues. J lost 4 bases, V lost 5 bases, and 10 bases had no gene match. The germline V gene encodes CDR1 MDHEN and CDR2 SYDVKM. DNA of the CDR3: TGTGCCAGCAGTCCCCAAAGACAGGGGCGGTACGAGCAGTACTTC. It yields the protein CASSPQRQGRYEQYF.

The V call is TRBV30, the J call TRBJ2-7; no definite D call. Germline lookup yields CDR1 GTSNPN and CDR2 SVGIG (reference sequence). Trimming pared 1 base from V and 3 bases from J, leaving 4 bases between. The CDR3 loop spans 11 amino acids. The CDR3 region has the DNA TGTGCCTGGAGTGGGGGCTACGAGCAGTACTTC. As protein: CAWSGGYEQYF.

The J gene is TRBJ2-1, the V gene TRBV7-9; TRBD2 aligns across 10 bases. Germline V lookup: CDR1 SEHNR, CDR2 FQNEAQ (reference sequence). V lost 2 bases to trimming and J lost 0 bases; unmatched junction nucleotides: 1. The CDR3 consists of 16 residues. The CDR3 coding sequence is TGTGCCAGCAGCTTACCTAGCGGGAGCTCCTACAATGAGCAGTTCTTC. Residues: CASSLPSGSSYNEQFF.

The rearrangement links TRBV7-9 to TRBJ2-1; no clear D. Trimming removed 3 bases from V and 0 bases from J, with 12 bases in between. This CDR3 has 16 residues. Germline CDR1 SEHNR, CDR2 FQNEAQ (reference sequence). DNA of the CDR3: TGTGCCAGCAGCTTGAGTACGGAGAGCTCCTACAATGAGCAGTTCTTC. It translates to CASSLSTESSYNEQFF.

The chain links TRBV2 to TRBJ2-2; possible D gene TRBD2, 5 bases. V was pared by 10 bases and J by 4 bases, with 16 bases between. Germline-derived CDR1 and CDR2 are SNHLY and FYNNEI. This CDR3 contains 14 residues. The CDR3 bases are TGTGCCACCGCACCGGACTTGGCCACCGGGGAGCTGTTTTTT. It is translated as CATAPDLATGELFF.

The rearrangement links TRBV6-5 to TRBJ1-3, with D uncertain. The CDR3 has 14 amino acids. Trimming took off 0 bases at V and 4 bases at J, with 7 bases between the two ends. Germline V gives CDR1 MNHEY, CDR2 SVGAGI. The CDR3 loop is CASSYSVRGNTIYF. The CDR3, as DNA: TGTGCCAGCAGTTACTCGGTCCGGGGAAACACCATATATTTT.

The chain uses TRBV20-1 and TRBJ1-2; D is perhaps TRBD1 (5 bases). Trimming stripped 3 bases from V and 4 bases from J, with 18 bases between. The CDR3 sequence is 15 residues long. Germline assignment: CDR1 DFQATT and CDR2 SNEGSKA (reference sequence). Here the CDR3 DNA reads TGCAGTGCTAGTGCCGACAGAGACACCCGCTATGGCTACACCTTC. Its protein product is CSASADRDTRYGYTF.

The gene calls are TRBV19 and TRBJ2-7; D is perhaps TRBD1 (5 bases). CDR3 length equals 14 residues. Germline V CDR1 and CDR2: LNHDA, SQIVND (reference sequence). Trimming took off 6 bases at V and 2 bases at J, with 14 bases between the two ends. CDR3 DNA sequence: TGTGCCAGTAGGTTGGGGCAGGAGACCTACGAGCAGTACTTC. Amino acid sequence: CASRLGQETYEQYF.